The TCR beta chain described here comes from a study of blood T cell repertoires in COVID-19. Study at large: The origin of the acute and convalescent COVID-19 samples was the United States, Italy and Spain. Sample material is recorded as cDNA or gDNA derived from T cells, B-cell-depleted T cells, or PBMCs.

The repertoire was sequenced with immunoSEQ multiplex PCR; TCRdb's copy has only in-frame clones and lacks some. Seen here are 300,000 to 350,000 clones, about nine tenths observed once, and the top ten hold around 8.9%. Followed over time, Seattle patients had been enrolled while infection was active. Trimming cost V 6 bases and J 2 bases; bases outside gene matches: 8. CDR1 MRHNA and CDR2 SNTAGT come from the germline V gene. The CDR3 is 15 amino acids. This clone appeared a single time. Sequencing input: peripheral blood. The TCR sequence derives from a man aged 25-40 years with COVID-19, enrolled during active disease. The rearrangement uses TRBV6-4 and TRBJ2-7, with 9 nucleotides matching TRBD2. CDR3 region: CASRGKASGAYEQYF. CDR3 nucleotides: TGTGCCAGCAGGGGGAAGGCTAGCGGGGCCTACGAGCAGTACTTC.